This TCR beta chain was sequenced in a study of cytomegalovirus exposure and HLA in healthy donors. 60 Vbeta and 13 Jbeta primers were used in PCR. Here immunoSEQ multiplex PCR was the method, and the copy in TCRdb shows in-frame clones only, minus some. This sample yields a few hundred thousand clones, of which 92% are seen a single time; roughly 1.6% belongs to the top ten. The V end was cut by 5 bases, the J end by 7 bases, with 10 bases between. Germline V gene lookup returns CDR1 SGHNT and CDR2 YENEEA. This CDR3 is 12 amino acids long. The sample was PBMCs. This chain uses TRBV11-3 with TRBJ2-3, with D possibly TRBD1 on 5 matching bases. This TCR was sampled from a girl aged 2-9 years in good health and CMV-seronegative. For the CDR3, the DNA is TGTGCCAGCAGCAAGGACAAGCATACGCAGTATTTT. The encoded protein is CASSKDKHTQYF. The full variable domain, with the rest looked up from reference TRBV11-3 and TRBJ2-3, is EAGVVQSPRYKIIEKKQPVAFWCNPISGHNTLYWYLQNLGQGPELLIRYENEEAVDDSQLPKDRFSAERLKGVDSTLKIQPAELGDSAVYLCASSKDKHTQYFGPGTRLTVL.